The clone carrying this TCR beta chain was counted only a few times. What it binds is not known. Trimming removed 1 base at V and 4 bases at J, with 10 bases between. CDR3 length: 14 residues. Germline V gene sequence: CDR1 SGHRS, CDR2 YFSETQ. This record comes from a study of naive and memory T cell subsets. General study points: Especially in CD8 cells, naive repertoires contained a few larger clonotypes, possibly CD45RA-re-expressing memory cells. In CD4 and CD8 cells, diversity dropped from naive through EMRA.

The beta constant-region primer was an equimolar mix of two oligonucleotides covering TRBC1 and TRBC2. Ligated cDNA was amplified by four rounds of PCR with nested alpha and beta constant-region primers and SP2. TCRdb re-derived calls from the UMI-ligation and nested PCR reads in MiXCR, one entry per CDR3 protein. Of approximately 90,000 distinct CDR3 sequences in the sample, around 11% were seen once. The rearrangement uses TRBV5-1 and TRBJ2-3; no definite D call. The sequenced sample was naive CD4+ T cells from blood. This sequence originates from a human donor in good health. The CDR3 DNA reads TGCGCCAGCAGCTTGACAACCGCGGCAGATACGCAGTATTTT. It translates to CASSLTTAADTQYF.